A selection of T cell receptor beta chains follows, all from one sample in a study of early T cells in non-severe SARS-CoV-2 infection. In TCRdb, the 5' RACE reads were re-called with MiXCR into one record per CDR3 protein. This sample carries tens of thousands of distinct CDR3 sequences, more than 8.5% of them seen once, and the ten largest clones take roughly 18%. The material sequenced was whole blood. Receptors originate from an adult who was a healthcare worker with PCR-confirmed SARS-CoV-2 infection or an uninfected control (not recorded which). The CDR3 runs from the conserved cysteine through the conserved F or W. D genes are given only for firm matches. Part of the rows lack a size; the others show once, few, many or a class for expanded clones.

V gene	D gene	J gene	clone size	CDR3 DNA	CDR3 protein
TRBV28	.	TRBJ2-2	few	TGTGCCAGCACCCCGTGGACCCAGACCGGGGAGCTGTTTTTT	CASTPWTQTGELFF
TRBV12-3/TRBV12-4	.	TRBJ2-7	few	TGTGCCAGCAGTTTTAATGGGGTAGTCCCAACCTACGAGCAGTACTTC	CASSFNGVVPTYEQYF
TRBV12-3/TRBV12-4	.	TRBJ2-6	many	TGTGCCAGCAGTCCGCGAAAGGGGGGCTCTGGGGCCAACGTCCTGACTTTC	CASSPRKGGSGANVLTF
TRBV7-9	.	TRBJ2-6	.	TGTGCCAGCAATGATGTCCTGACTTTC	CASNDVLTF
TRBV4-3	TRBD1	TRBJ1-1	few	TGCGCCAGCAGCCAACCTTACGCCGGGACAGGGGAAGGAGCTTTCTTT	CASSQPYAGTGEGAFF
TRBV20-1	TRBD1	TRBJ1-1	many	TGCAGTGCTAGAGATCAGGAGACAGGGGTCACTGAAGCTTTCTTT	CSARDQETGVTEAFF
TRBV20-1	.	TRBJ2-2	few	TGCAGTGCTAGAGATATGAGGGCTCGGGACGGGGAGCTGTTTTTT	CSARDMRARDGELFF
TRBV5-1	.	TRBJ2-5	many	TGCGCCAGCAGCTCATCCGGATACCGAGAGGAGACCCAGTACTTC	CASSSSGYREETQYF
TRBV20-1	TRBD2	TRBJ2-7	few	TGCAGCGGGCTGACTAGCGGGAGTTACGAGCAGTACTTC	CSGLTSGSYEQYF
TRBV29-1	.	TRBJ1-1	many	TGCAGCGTAAGGAACACTGAAGCTTTCTTT	CSVRNTEAFF
TRBV7-2	TRBD2	TRBJ2-5	many	TGTGCCAGCAGCCCCCGACTAGCGGGAGAAGAGACCCAGTACTTC	CASSPRLAGEETQYF
TRBV7-2	TRBD1	TRBJ2-1	many	TGTGCCAGCAGCCAGGCCGGGACAGGGGCCTACAATGAGCAGTTCTTC	CASSQAGTGAYNEQFF
TRBV5-1	.	TRBJ1-2	.	TGCGCCAGCAGGCCCGGTTCGAACTATGGCTACACCTTC	CASRPGSNYGYTF
TRBV5-6	.	TRBJ2-1	many	TGTGCCAGCAAAAGGACCTCCTACAATGAGCAGTTCTTC	CASKRTSYNEQFF
TRBV28	TRBD2	TRBJ2-3	few	TGTGCCAGCAGTTCTAGCGGGAGGAGCACAGATACGCAGTATTTT	CASSSSGRSTDTQYF
TRBV7-9	.	TRBJ1-2	.	TGTGCCAGCAGCTTAGAACCGAGTCAGCTGTATGGCTACACCTTC	CASSLEPSQLYGYTF
TRBV29-1	.	TRBJ2-5	few	TGCAGCGTAGAGAGACTGGATCCCAATCAAGGGACCCAGTACTTC	CSVERLDPNQGTQYF
TRBV14	.	TRBJ2-3	many	TGTGCCAGCAGCCAAGTGGAGATTAGCACAGATACGCAGTATTTT	CASSQVEISTDTQYF
TRBV28	TRBD1	TRBJ1-2	.	TGTGCCAGCGCTCAAACAGGGGCCTTCTATGGCTACACCTTC	CASAQTGAFYGYTF
TRBV14	.	TRBJ1-1	many	TGTGCCAGCAGCCAAGTAGGATTCGGGGGCGCTGGGGCTTTCTTT	CASSQVGFGGAGAFF
TRBV2	TRBD1	TRBJ1-1	many	TGTGCCAGCAGTGGCCGGGACAGTGGTGTGAACACTGAAGCTTTCTTT	CASSGRDSGVNTEAFF
TRBV12-3/TRBV12-4	.	TRBJ1-2	many	TGTGCCAGCACTTCGGACAGTCTCTATGGCTACACCTTC	CASTSDSLYGYTF
TRBV6-2/TRBV6-3	TRBD1	TRBJ1-5	many	TGTGCCAGCAGTTACGGGACAGGAAAATATCAGCCCCAGCATTTT	CASSYGTGKYQPQHF
TRBV28	TRBD2	TRBJ2-1	few	TGTGCCAGCAGCCCGACTAGCGGTATCTCCTACAATGAGCAGTTCTTC	CASSPTSGISYNEQFF
TRBV3-1	TRBD2	TRBJ2-5	few	TGTGCCAGCAGCACGGGGACTAGCGGGAGGTTAGAGACCCAGTACTTC	CASSTGTSGRLETQYF
TRBV28	TRBD2	TRBJ2-7	.	TGTGCCAGCACCGTTAGCGGGACTCACGAGCAGTACTTC	CASTVSGTHEQYF
TRBV4-3	.	TRBJ2-2	.	TGCGCCAGCAGCCAAGGTCCAGGGAGGCTGGCCGGGGAGCTGTTTTTT	CASSQGPGRLAGELFF
TRBV9	.	TRBJ1-6	.	TGTGCCAGCAGCCTAACAGGGTTGAGTAATTCACCCCTCCACTTT	CASSLTGLSNSPLHF
TRBV28	TRBD1	TRBJ2-7	many	TGTGCCAGCAGTTTTCTTCCTGCGACAGGGGCCTACGAGCAGTACTTC	CASSFLPATGAYEQYF
TRBV7-2	TRBD2	TRBJ2-2	few	TGTGCCAGCAGCTTAGGTCCTAGCGGGACCAAGATCGGGGAGCTGTTTTTT	CASSLGPSGTKIGELFF
TRBV29-1	TRBD1	TRBJ2-1	few	TGCAGCGTTGCCCAGGGGGTACCCTCCTACAATGAGCAGTTCTTC	CSVAQGVPSYNEQFF
TRBV2	.	TRBJ1-5	once	TGTGCCAGCAGTGAACATAGGGCTCATCAGCCCCAGCATTTT	CASSEHRAHQPQHF
TRBV11-2	TRBD2	TRBJ2-1	few	TGTGCCAGCAGCCCACTAGCGGGAGGGAACTACAATGAGCAGTTCTTC	CASSPLAGGNYNEQFF
TRBV7-2	.	TRBJ1-1	many	TGTGCCAGCAGCCCCCGTAGAGGGTTGGGTACTGAAGCTTTCTTT	CASSPRRGLGTEAFF
TRBV11-3	TRBD2	TRBJ2-2	few	TGTGCCAGCAGCTGGACTAGCGGGGCGGCCGGGGAGCTGTTTTTT	CASSWTSGAAGELFF
TRBV29-1	TRBD2	TRBJ2-1	many	TGCAGCGTCCCGACCGGGACTAGCGGCCTCTCCTACAATGAGCAGTTCTTC	CSVPTGTSGLSYNEQFF
TRBV7-8	.	TRBJ2-7	.	TGTGCCAGCAGCTTAGCGCACAGGAACTACGAGCAGTACTTC	CASSLAHRNYEQYF
TRBV29-1	.	TRBJ2-3	.	TGCAGCGTAGCACCAGCAGATACGCAGTATTTT	CSVAPADTQYF
TRBV28	.	TRBJ2-3	.	TGTGCCAGCAGTTTACCGGGAGCCACAGATACGCAGTATTTT	CASSLPGATDTQYF
TRBV25-1	.	TRBJ2-7	few	TGTGCCAGCAGTGGTCAGGGGTACGAGCAGTACTTC	CASSGQGYEQYF
TRBV20-1	TRBD2	TRBJ2-7	few	TGCAGTGCTGCCCCCCCGGCGGGAGGCGGTGACGAGCAGTACTTC	CSAAPPAGGGDEQYF